What follows is one T cell receptor (beta chain) and its context. Per germline, CDR1 MDHEN and CDR2 SYDVKM. V lost 6 bases to trimming and J lost 7 bases, with 12 bases between them. The CDR3 has 12 residues. The repertoire was sequenced with immunoSEQ multiplex PCR; TCRdb's copy has only in-frame clones and lacks some. The table includes 500,000 or so clones, about 91% detected once. The sample belongs to a study of Ad26.COV2.S vaccination and SARS-CoV-2 variants. Study-level background: As a participant in COV1001, the donor was in the Ad26.COV2.S trial arm. The study gave Ad26.COV2.S intramuscularly, once or twice 56 days apart.

Treatment reported: around 19 received Ad26.COV2.S at low or high dose, single or two shots; 5 received placebo; per-sample allocation not given. Day 63 after the first vaccine or placebo injection was the time point for sampling. The source of this sequence is a person between 18 and 65 years old who received the Ad26.COV2.S COVID-19 vaccine or a placebo. The rearrangement uses TRBV28 and TRBJ1-1; maybe TRBD1 (6 bases). The sequencing here drew on peripheral blood, taken in a trial of Ad26.COV2.S vaccine versus placebo. The CDR3 is CASRLGQSEAFF. Here the CDR3 DNA reads TGTGCCAGCAGGCTGGGACAAAGTGAAGCTTTCTTT. Full variable domain (outside the CDR3, taken from reference TRBV28 and TRBJ1-1): DVKVTQSSRYLVKRTGEKVFLECVQDMDHENMFWYRQDPGLGLRLIYFSYDVKMKEKGDIPEGYSVSREKKERFSLILESASTNQTSMYLCASRLGQSEAFFGQGTRLTVV.